These 19 T cell receptor beta chains were all obtained from the same sample, sequenced in a study of T-cell memory formation after mild COVID-19. Each CDR3 protein gets one entry after TCRdb re-called the 5' RACE reads with MiXCR. This table has 350,000 to 500,000 distinct CDR3 sequences, more than 15% appearing once. Sequencing input: PBMCs or a T cell subset sorted from them (not recorded which). The receptors were sampled from a man younger than 35 who had mild COVID-19 (a few samples of this study predate the infection). Cell type and time point are not known.

This clonotype was detected ten times or more. This chain connects TRBV7-2 to TRBJ2-3; no clear D gene. Germline values: CDR1 SGHTA, CDR2 FQGNSA. With 1 base removed from V and 1 base from J, the gap between germline ends came to 6 bases. This CDR3 comprises 14 residues. This chain's CDR3 is CASSLVTGTDTQYF. The CDR3 bases are TGTGCCAGCAGCTTAGTTACAGGCACAGATACGCAGTATTTT.

This clonotype has only a few counts. This rearrangement joins TRBV20-1 to TRBJ1-2; 9 positions match TRBD1. Unmatched junction bases numbered 13, after V lost 6 bases and J lost 8 bases. The germline V gene encodes CDR1 DFQATT and CDR2 SNEGSKA (reference sequence). This CDR3 spans 14 amino acids. The CDR3 loop reads CSAVPGQGISGYTF. The CDR3 DNA reads TGCAGTGCAGTACCGGGACAGGGAATCAGCGGCTACACCTTC.

The chain couples TRBV7-6 to TRBJ2-2; 8 bases fit TRBD2. V shed 2 bases, J shed 0 bases, and the junction held 2 bases outside the gene matches. The CDR3 consists of 16 residues. Germline V lookup: CDR1 SGHVS, CDR2 FNYEAQ. CDR3 residues: CASSLLGLANTGELFF. In DNA form, the CDR3 reads TGTGCCAGCAGCTTATTGGGACTAGCGAACACCGGGGAGCTGTTTTTT.

The J gene is TRBJ1-5, the V gene TRBV4-2; no firm D call. CDR1 is LGHNA, CDR2 YNFKEQ, per germline. The CDR3 extends over 12 amino acids. V lost 2 bases and J lost 4, with 3 bases in between. In DNA, the CDR3 is TGTGCCAGCAGCCAACCTAATCAGCCCCAGCATTTT. Its translation is CASSQPNQPQHF.

The chain employs TRBV24-1 and TRBJ1-2; D is unresolved. The germline CDR1 and CDR2 sequences are KGHDR and SFDVKD. V was cut by 3 bases and J by 7 bases, with 26 bases left in between. The CDR3 loop spans 18 amino acids. CDR3 sequence: CATSDPTGGQRHFGGYTF. CDR3 DNA: TGTGCCACCAGTGATCCGACGGGAGGGCAGCGGCATTTCGGTGGCTACACCTTC.

The chain recombines TRBV29-1 with TRBJ1-2, with D unresolved. The V gene's germline CDR1 is SQVTM and CDR2 ANQGSEA. The CDR3 has 15 residues. V was trimmed by 4 bases and J by 2 bases, leaving 17 bases between them. The DNA of the CDR3 is TGCAGCGTTGCGGGGTTGCGGGGTTTAAACTATGGCTACACCTTC. It encodes CSVAGLRGLNYGYTF.

This clonotype occurred many times. The chain joins TRBV5-1 to TRBJ2-5; TRBD2 matches 8 bases. Germline loops: CDR1 SGHRS, CDR2 YFSETQ. Losses at the gene ends were 5 bases for V and 3 bases for J; bases not matched to a gene: 9. The CDR3 runs to 15 residues. CDR3 DNA: TGCGCCAGCAGAAGCGGGGGACTATCAAAAGAGACCCAGTACTTC. As protein: CASRSGGLSKETQYF.

This clonotype was seen many times. The rearrangement joins TRBV6-5 to TRBJ1-2; 10 bases agree with TRBD1. V was clipped by 0 bases and J by 8 bases; unmatched bases: 6. Germline V gives CDR1 MNHEY, CDR2 SVGAGI. This CDR3 has 15 residues. The CDR3 spells CASSYSGQGWGGYTF. CDR3 sequence (DNA): TGTGCCAGCAGTTACTCGGGACAGGGGTGGGGCGGCTACACCTTC.

A single count supports this clonotype. V is TRBV12-3 or TRBV12-4 and J is TRBJ2-5, with 7 bases that match TRBD1. The CDR3 is 14 amino acids. J was trimmed by 5 bases and V by 6 bases; bases with no gene match: 9. DNA for the CDR3: TGTGCCAGCAGATCGGGGACAGCTAGGGAGACCCAGTACTTC. Translated: CASRSGTARETQYF.

The V gene is TRBV4-1, the J gene TRBJ2-3; 14 bases line up with TRBD2. CDR3 size: 19 residues. The V segment lost 4 bases and the J segment 0 bases; nucleotides outside the gene matches: 9. The V gene's germline CDR1 is MGHRA and CDR2 YSYEKL. This chain's CDR3 is CASSLPGTSGGPSTDTQYF. DNA of the CDR3: TGCGCCAGCAGCCTCCCCGGGACTAGCGGGGGTCCTAGCACAGATACGCAGTATTTT.

This clonotype was seen only a few times. The rearrangement links TRBV20-1 to TRBJ2-1; tentatively, D is TRBD1 or TRBD2 (5 bases each). CDR1 is DFQATT, CDR2 SNEGSKA, per germline (reference sequence). Trimming pared 5 bases from V and 4 bases from J, leaving 18 bases between. This CDR3 spans 15 amino acids. The CDR3 region is CSALPGDGTYNEQFF. CDR3 nucleotide sequence: TGCAGTGCTCTGCCTGGGGACGGAACTTACAATGAGCAGTTCTTC.

This clonotype was seen a few times. V is TRBV11-1 and J is TRBJ1-1; D might be TRBD1 (5 bases). V was cut by 5 bases and J by 4 bases, with 11 bases left in between. Germline V CDR1 and CDR2: SGHAT, FQDESV (reference sequence). The CDR3 sequence is 13 residues long. The CDR3 loop reads CASSRRGGTEAFF. For the CDR3, the DNA is TGTGCCAGCAGCCGGCGCGGGGGCACTGAAGCTTTCTTT.

V and J are TRBV7-2 and TRBJ1-5, with 7 bases fitting TRBD1. This CDR3 contains 17 residues. Losses at the gene ends were 5 bases for V and 0 bases for J; bases not matched to a gene: 10. Germline V gene data show CDR1 as SGHTA and CDR2 as FQGNSA. Here the CDR3 DNA reads TGTGCCAGCAGCCGTACCGGACAGGTCTATAGCAATCAGCCCCAGCATTTT. Protein product: CASSRTGQVYSNQPQHF.

The table lists this clonotype with a few counts. The chain joins TRBV5-6 to TRBJ2-7; either TRBD1 or TRBD2 may supply D (5 bases each). The germline V gene has CDR1 SGHDT and CDR2 YYEEEE. Trimming cost V 9 bases and J 4 bases, with 20 bases left between them. The CDR3 covers 14 residues. CDR3 sequence (DNA): TGTGCCACCAATTCTAGGGACGGACCTTACGAGCAGTACTTC. Protein sequence: CATNSRDGPYEQYF.

The chain employs TRBV4-2 and TRBJ2-2; TRBD2 aligns across 9 bases. CDR1 is LGHNA and CDR2 is YNFKEQ in the germline V gene. J lost 4 bases, V lost 3 bases, and 6 bases had no gene match. CDR3 length: 16 residues. CDR3 DNA sequence: TGTGCCAGCAGCCAGGTAGCGGGGGAGGGCACCGGGGAGCTGTTTTTT. Residues: CASSQVAGEGTGELFF.

The chain recombines TRBV20-1 with TRBJ2-7; TRBD2 aligns across 7 bases. CDR3 size: 14 residues. Germline CDR1 DFQATT, CDR2 SNEGSKA (reference sequence). V shed 4 bases, J shed 0 bases, and the junction held 6 bases outside the gene matches. The CDR3 here is CSATGGLSSYEQYV. The CDR3 nucleotides read TGCAGTGCTACGGGGGGACTGAGCTCCTACGAGCAGTACGTC.

This clonotype has just a few counts. This sequence joins TRBV7-2 and TRBJ2-6; D unclear. Germline V lookup: CDR1 SGHTA, CDR2 FQGNSA. This CDR3 region has 16 residues. V was pared by 3 bases and J by 2 bases, with 11 bases between. In DNA, the CDR3 is TGTGCCAGCAGCTTTGGGGTTGGAACTGGGGCCAACGTCCTGACTTTC. It specifies CASSFGVGTGANVLTF.

The rearrangement links TRBV4-3 to TRBJ2-3; TRBD1 is a possible D gene (5 bases). Trimming shortened V by 1 base and J by 6 bases, and 14 bases separated the two germline ends. This CDR3 comprises 15 residues. Germline CDR1 LGHNA, CDR2 YSLEER. CDR3 region: CASSQGPGSTDTQYF. As DNA, the CDR3 is TGCGCCAGCAGCCAAGGTCCAGGGTCGACGGATACGCAGTATTTT.

This clonotype was observed a handful of times. A read error may produce the germline difference seen at one junction end. The chain employs TRBV3-1 and TRBJ2-5; TRBD2 is a possible D gene (5 bases). This CDR3 contains 14 residues. From germline, CDR1 is LGHDT and CDR2 YNNKEL (reference sequence). The CDR3 sequence: CASSQAGKGETRYF. The CDR3, as DNA: TGTGCCAGCAGCCAGGCCGGAAAGGGAGAGACCCGGTACTTC.